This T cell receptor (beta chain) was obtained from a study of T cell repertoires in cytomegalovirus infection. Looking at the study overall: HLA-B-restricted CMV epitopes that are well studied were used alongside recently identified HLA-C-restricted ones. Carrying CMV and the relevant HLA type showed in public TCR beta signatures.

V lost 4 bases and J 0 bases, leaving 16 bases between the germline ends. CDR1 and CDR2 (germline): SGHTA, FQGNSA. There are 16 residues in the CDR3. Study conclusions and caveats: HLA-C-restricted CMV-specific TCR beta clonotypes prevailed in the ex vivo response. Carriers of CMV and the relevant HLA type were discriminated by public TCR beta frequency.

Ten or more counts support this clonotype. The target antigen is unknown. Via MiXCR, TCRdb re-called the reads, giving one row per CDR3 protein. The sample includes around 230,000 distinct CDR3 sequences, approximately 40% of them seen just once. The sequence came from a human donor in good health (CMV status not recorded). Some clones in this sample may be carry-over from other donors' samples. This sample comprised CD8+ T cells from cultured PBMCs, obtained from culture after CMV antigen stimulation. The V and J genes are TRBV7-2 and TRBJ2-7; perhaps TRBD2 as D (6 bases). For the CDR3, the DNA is TGTGCCAGCAGCTGGCGGTTGGCGGGGAACTCCTACGAGCAGTACTTC. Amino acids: CASSWRLAGNSYEQYF.